Below, 31 T cell receptor beta chains from the same sample are listed, as sequenced in a study of cytotoxic CD8 clonotypes in ibrutinib-treated CLL. The protocol was immunoSEQ multiplex PCR, while the TCRdb copy is restricted to in-frame clones and leaves out a portion. Of 200,000 to 250,000 clones listed, more than 65% are singletons. Sequences were derived from PBMCs, sampled after 12 months of ibrutinib treatment. The origin of the receptors is a human donor with chronic lymphocytic leukemia.

Here the CDR3 DNA reads TGTGCCAGCAGTGAACAAGCCCTGAATCAGCCCCAGCATTTT. It codes for CASSEQALNQPQHF. J is TRBJ1-5 and V is TRBV2; the D is unclear. CDR1 and CDR2 from the germline V gene are SNHLY and FYNNEI. V lost 2 bases and J 4 bases, leaving 9 bases between the germline ends. This CDR3 spans 14 amino acids.

This chain links TRBV30 with TRBJ1-2; D unclear. CDR1 GTSNPN and CDR2 SVGIG come from the germline V gene (reference sequence). The CDR3 has 14 residues. The V end lost 1 base, the J end lost 8 bases, and 17 bases lay between the germline ends. The CDR3 protein is CAWSALSAIGGYTF. The CDR3, as DNA: TGTGCCTGGAGTGCACTCTCAGCGATAGGGGGCTACACCTTC.

This clone was seen repeatedly, ten times or more. The chain links TRBV5-1 to TRBJ2-7; D unresolved. The CDR3 has 12 residues. Trimming took 4 bases from V and 0 from J, leaving 5 bases between them. The germline gives CDR1 SGHRS, CDR2 YFSETQ. DNA for the CDR3: TGCGCCAGCAGCGGAAGCTCCTACGAGCAGTACTTC. Encoded protein: CASSGSSYEQYF.

The rearrangement uses TRBV18 and TRBJ2-7; no reliable D call. The V and J ends lost 5 bases and 4 bases respectively, with 9 bases between them. The CDR3 is 12 residues long. CDR1 is KGHSH, CDR2 LQKENI, per germline. CDR3 region: CASSTQNYEQYF. CDR3 sequence (DNA): TGTGCCAGCTCAACGCAAAATTACGAGCAGTACTTC. Filled out from reference TRBV18 and TRBJ2-7, the complete variable domain reads NAGVMQNPRHLVRRRGQEARLRCSPMKGHSHVYWYRQLPEEGLKFMVYLQKENIIDESGMPKERFSAEFPKEGPSILRIQQVVRGDSAAYFCASSTQNYEQYFGPGTRLTVT.

The chain carries TRBV19 and TRBJ1-2; D gene ambiguous. The length of the CDR3 is 13 residues. CDR1 and CDR2 from the germline V gene are LNHDA and SQIVND (reference sequence). Trimming took off 5 bases at V and 4 bases at J, with 11 bases between the two ends. The CDR3 spells CASSATSLYGYTF. Written as DNA, the CDR3 is TGTGCCAGTAGTGCGACAAGCCTCTATGGCTACACCTTC.

About this clone itself: With a far larger clone one base away, a read error is the likely cause. Other DNA sequences in this sample translate to the same CDR3. The V and J genes are TRBV7-2 and TRBJ1-3; 7 bases agree with TRBD1. CDR1 and CDR2 (germline): SGHTA, FQGNSA. V dropped 6 bases and J dropped 1; count of bases not matched to a gene: 3. The CDR3 length is 14 residues. The CDR3 spells CASRRTGSGNTIYF. CDR3 bases: TGTGCCAGCAGGCGGACAGGATCTGGAAACACCATATATTTT.

The J gene is TRBJ2-1, the V gene TRBV30; the match to TRBD2 covers 8 bases. V was pared by 1 base and J by 11 bases, with 13 bases of the junction left unmatched. The CDR3 contains 15 residues. Germline V gene data show CDR1 as GTSNPN and CDR2 as SVGIG (reference sequence). CDR3 amino acids: CAWSGLRGGGMKQFF. Here the CDR3 DNA reads TGTGCCTGGAGTGGGCTCCGCGGCGGGGGGATGAAGCAGTTCTTC.

The chain couples TRBV7-3 to TRBJ2-1; 11 bases fit TRBD2. The CDR3 sequence is 15 residues long. V was clipped by 2 bases and J by 7 bases; unmatched bases: 4. The germline V gene has CDR1 SGHTA and CDR2 FQGTGA. The CDR3 DNA reads as TGTGCCAGCAGCTTATTGGCTAGCGGGGGGAATGAGCAGTTCTTC. Amino acids: CASSLLASGGNEQFF.

The chain is built from TRBV9 and TRBJ2-5; weak D call: TRBD2 (5 bases). Trimming pared 0 bases from V and 2 bases from J, leaving 11 bases between. CDR1 SGDLS and CDR2 YYNGEE come from the germline V gene. The CDR3 length is 15 residues. The CDR3 is CASSVATWEQETQYF. The CDR3 DNA sequence: TGTGCCAGCAGCGTAGCTACGTGGGAGCAAGAGACCCAGTACTTC.

This clone has only a few counts. This chain joins TRBV11-2 and TRBJ2-5; TRBD2 matches 7 bases. Germline V gene lookup returns CDR1 SGHAT and CDR2 FQNNGV. The CDR3 has 15 residues. In nucleotides, the CDR3 is TGTGCTTGGGGGGGAGCGATGAAATTTCCAGAGACCCAGTACTTC. It yields the protein CAWGGAMKFPETQYF.

The V gene is TRBV27, the J gene TRBJ2-1; 10 nucleotides align to TRBD2. The germline CDR1 and CDR2 sequences are MNHEY and SMNVEV (reference sequence). The CDR3 loop spans 16 amino acids. Trimming took 4 bases from V and 7 from J; bases not matched to a gene: 10. The CDR3 here is CASSSLTSGRDNEQFF. The CDR3 nucleotides read TGTGCCAGCAGTTCCTTGACTAGCGGGCGCGATAATGAGCAGTTCTTC.

The chain has TRBV6-1 and TRBJ2-1; possible D gene TRBD2, 5 bases. The CDR3 is 17 amino acids. From germline, CDR1 is MNHNS and CDR2 SASEGT. Trimming cost V 2 bases and J 0 bases, with 14 bases left between them. The CDR3 reads CASSEFASLSSYNEQFF. In nucleotides, the CDR3 is TGTGCCAGCAGTGAATTTGCTAGCCTCAGCTCCTACAATGAGCAGTTCTTC.

V is TRBV10-1 and J is TRBJ1-6; maybe TRBD1 (5 bases). The CDR3 totals 13 residues. V lost 6 bases, J lost 11 bases, and 14 bases lay in between. Germline V gene lookup returns CDR1 WNHNN and CDR2 SYGVQD (reference sequence). CDR3 protein: CASSGGGGAPLHF. CDR3 nucleotides: TGCGCCAGCAGCGGCGGTGGGGGTGCACCCCTCCACTTT.

The chain employs TRBV29-1 and TRBJ2-2; D is tentatively TRBD1 or TRBD2 (5 bases each). Trimming stripped 5 bases from V and 1 base from J, with 11 bases between. This CDR3 contains 14 residues. Germline V gene sequence: CDR1 SQVTM, CDR2 ANQGSEA. This CDR3 reads CSVRVGGNTGELFF. For the CDR3, the DNA is TGCAGCGTTAGGGTTGGGGGGAACACCGGGGAGCTGTTTTTT.

This clone was recorded many times. The V and J genes are TRBV7-2 and TRBJ2-2; perhaps TRBD1 as D (5 bases). The V gene's germline CDR1 is SGHTA and CDR2 FQGNSA. There are 13 residues in the CDR3. V lost 4 bases and J lost 6, with 9 bases in between. CDR3: CASSYDSAGELFF. CDR3 DNA sequence: TGTGCCAGCAGCTATGACAGTGCCGGGGAGCTGTTTTTT.

The chain employs TRBV7-6 and TRBJ2-2, with 10 bases fitting TRBD2. The CDR3 is 16 residues long. The J segment lost 1 base and the V segment lost 4 bases, leaving 3 bases of the junction unmatched. From germline, CDR1 is SGHVS and CDR2 FNYEAQ. The CDR3: CASSSLAGVNTGELFF. The CDR3 region has the DNA TGTGCCAGCAGCTCTCTAGCGGGGGTGAACACCGGGGAGCTGTTTTTT. Full variable domain (remainder filled in from reference TRBV7-6 and TRBJ2-2): GAGVSQSPRYKVTKRGQDVALRCDPISGHVSLYWYRQALGQGPEFLTYFNYEAQQDKSGLPNDRFSAERPEGSISTLTIQRTEQRDSAMYRCASSSLAGVNTGELFFGEGSRLTVL.

The count of this clone is one. The V call is TRBV28, the J call TRBJ1-5, with D maybe TRBD1 (6 bases). Trimming stripped 7 bases from V and 2 bases from J, with 15 bases between. CDR1 is MDHEN and CDR2 is SYDVKM in the germline V gene. The CDR3 is 15 residues long. This CDR3 reads CASTPRGSGNQPQHF. The DNA for the CDR3 is TGTGCCAGCACCCCCAGGGGATCGGGCAATCAGCCCCAGCATTTT.

This rearrangement joins TRBV30 to TRBJ1-1; 7 nucleotides match TRBD1. CDR3 size: 12 residues. Germline CDR1 reads GTSNPN; CDR2 reads SVGIG (reference sequence). Losses at the gene ends were 7 bases for V and 6 bases for J; bases not matched to a gene: 8. The CDR3 DNA reads TGTGCCTCTAACAGGGGAATGGCTGAAGCTTTCTTT. As protein: CASNRGMAEAFF.

The rearrangement joins TRBV6-5 to TRBJ2-3; TRBD1 might be the D (6 bases). The germline V gene has CDR1 MNHEY and CDR2 SVGAGI. This CDR3 spans 14 amino acids. The germline V and J ends were trimmed by 6 bases and 6 bases, with 16 bases remaining between them. CDR3 protein: CASRWGLARDTQYF. DNA of the CDR3: TGTGCCAGCAGATGGGGGCTCGCCCGGGATACGCAGTATTTT.

The chain has TRBV2 and TRBJ2-2; D tentatively fits TRBD1 or TRBD2 (5 bases each). The CDR3 consists of 13 residues. From germline, CDR1 is SNHLY and CDR2 FYNNEI. The V and J ends lost 8 bases and 7 bases respectively, with 14 bases between them. CDR3: CASRGSQGGELFF. CDR3 nucleotides: TGTGCCAGCCGTGGGAGCCAGGGCGGGGAGCTGTTTTTT.

The V gene is TRBV6-6, the J gene TRBJ2-3, with D unresolved. Germline CDR1 MNHNY, CDR2 SVGAGI (reference sequence). The CDR3 is made up of 13 amino acids. V was cut by 7 bases and J by 2 bases, with 10 bases left in between. The CDR3 sequence: CASTDPPTDTQYF. DNA of the CDR3: TGTGCCAGCACAGATCCACCCACAGATACGCAGTATTTT.

The chain combines TRBV2 with TRBJ1-1; 8 bases align to TRBD1. The CDR3 extends over 15 amino acids. Germline V gene sequence: CDR1 SNHLY, CDR2 FYNNEI. V lost 6 bases, J lost 1 base, and 7 bases stayed unmatched. CDR3: CASRRGQGANTEAFF. The CDR3 DNA follows: TGTGCCAGCAGAAGAGGACAGGGAGCGAACACTGAAGCTTTCTTT.

This clone has more than one count but fewer than ten. The chain employs TRBV5-1 and TRBJ2-1; D might be TRBD2 (6 bases). The CDR3 runs 16 residues. V was trimmed by 0 bases and J by 4 bases, leaving 14 bases between them. Germline V lookup: CDR1 SGHRS, CDR2 YFSETQ. The CDR3 here is CASSLGVLARYNEQFF. The CDR3 region has the DNA TGCGCCAGCAGCTTGGGGGTACTAGCTCGGTACAATGAGCAGTTCTTC. The variable domain in full, completed from reference TRBV5-1 and TRBJ2-1, reads KAGVTQTPRYLIKTRGQQVTLSCSPISGHRSVSWYQQTPGQGLQFLFEYFSETQRNKGNFPGRFSGRQFSNSRSEMNVSTLELGDSALYLCASSLGVLARYNEQFFGPGTRLTVL.

This clone has just a few counts. The J gene is TRBJ2-7, the V gene TRBV27, with 9 nucleotides matching TRBD1. V shed 3 bases, J shed 2 bases, and the junction held 2 bases outside the gene matches. CDR1 and CDR2 from the germline V gene are MNHEY and SMNVEV (reference sequence). This CDR3 spans 14 amino acids. The CDR3 here is CASSLDRGPYEQYF. Here the CDR3 DNA reads TGTGCCAGCAGTTTGGACAGGGGTCCCTACGAGCAGTACTTC.

This clone was detected only a few times. V and J are TRBV7-9 and TRBJ1-2, with 9 bases fitting TRBD1. The CDR3 is 14 amino acids. The junction had 8 bases not matched to a gene; V was cut back by 6 bases and J by 6 bases. Germline CDR1 and CDR2: SEHNR and FQNEAQ (reference sequence). Here the CDR3 DNA reads TGTGCCAGCAGTACCGGGACAGGGATAAATGGCTACACCTTC. This codes for CASSTGTGINGYTF.

Written as DNA, the CDR3 is TGCGCCAGCAGCTTTTTAACAGGAGAGTCAAACTATGGCTACACCTTC. Amino acids: CASSFLTGESNYGYTF. The rearrangement joins TRBV5-1 to TRBJ1-2, with D possibly TRBD1 on 5 matching bases. CDR1 is SGHRS, CDR2 YFSETQ, per germline. The V end lost 2 bases, the J end lost 2 bases, and 16 bases lay between the germline ends. CDR3 length equals 16 residues.

The sample holds a few counts of this clone. The chain uses TRBV25-1 and TRBJ1-1; no definite D call. The CDR3 contains 12 residues. Germline CDR1 and CDR2: MGHDK and SYGVNS. Trimming removed 9 bases from V and 0 bases from J, with 8 bases in between. CDR3 protein: CASQRMNTEAFF. The DNA for the CDR3 is TGTGCCAGTCAGAGGATGAACACTGAAGCTTTCTTT. Drawing the rest from reference TRBV25-1 and TRBJ1-1, the complete variable domain is EADIYQTPRYLVIGTGKKITLECSQTMGHDKMYWYQQDPGMELHLIHYSYGVNSTEKGDLSSESTVSRIRTEHFPLTLESARPSHTSQYLCASQRMNTEAFFGQGTRLTVV.

This chain links TRBV30 with TRBJ2-7; 9 nucleotides agree with TRBD1. CDR1 and CDR2 from the germline V gene are GTSNPN and SVGIG (reference sequence). V was pared by 2 bases and J by 0 bases, with 11 bases of the junction left unmatched. CDR3 length: 17 residues. The CDR3 loop reads CAWSPKGTGLSSYEQYF. The CDR3 nucleotides read TGTGCCTGGAGTCCGAAAGGGACAGGGTTGAGCTCCTACGAGCAGTACTTC.

Concerning this clone itself: The same CDR3 also results from other DNA sequences found in this sample. The chain carries TRBV29-1 and TRBJ1-1; a weak D match, TRBD1 (5 bases). Germline lookup yields CDR1 SQVTM and CDR2 ANQGSEA. V was pared by 6 bases and J by 1 base, with 12 bases between. There are 13 residues in the CDR3. DNA for the CDR3: TGCAGCGTCGCGAAAGGGGAGAACACTGAAGCTTTCTTT. Encoded protein: CSVAKGENTEAFF.

V is TRBV7-6 and J is TRBJ2-7, with D maybe TRBD2 (6 bases). This CDR3 region has 15 residues. Germline-derived CDR1 and CDR2 are SGHVS and FNYEAQ. The V and J ends lost 6 bases and 3 bases respectively, with 18 bases between them. In DNA form, the CDR3 reads TGTGCCAGCAGTACCGGAAGGGCTAGCGTCTACGAGCAGTACTTC. Protein: CASSTGRASVYEQYF.

V is TRBV11-1 and J is TRBJ1-2; a possible D gene is TRBD1 (5 bases). Germline CDR1 SGHAT, CDR2 FQDESV (reference sequence). The CDR3 has 12 residues. Deletions cut 4 bases from V and 7 bases from J, with 10 bases between. The CDR3 nucleotides are TGTGCCAGCAGCTCCTGGGGCGGTGGCTACACCTTC. It encodes CASSSWGGGYTF.